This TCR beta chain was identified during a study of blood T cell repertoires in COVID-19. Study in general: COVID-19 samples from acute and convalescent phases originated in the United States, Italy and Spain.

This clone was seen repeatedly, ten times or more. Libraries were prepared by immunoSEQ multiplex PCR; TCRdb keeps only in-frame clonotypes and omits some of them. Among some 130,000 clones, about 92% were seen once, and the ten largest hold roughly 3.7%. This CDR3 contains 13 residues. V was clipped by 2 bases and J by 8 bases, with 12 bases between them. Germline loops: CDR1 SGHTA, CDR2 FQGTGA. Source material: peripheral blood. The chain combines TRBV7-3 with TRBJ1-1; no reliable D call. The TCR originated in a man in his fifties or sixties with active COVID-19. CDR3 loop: CASSLGPSLEAFF. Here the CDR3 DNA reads TGTGCCAGCAGCTTAGGTCCCAGTTTGGAAGCTTTCTTT. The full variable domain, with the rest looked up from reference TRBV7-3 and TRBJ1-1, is GAGVSQTPSNKVTEKGKYVELRCDPISGHTALYWYRQSLGQGPEFLIYFQGTGAADDSGLPNDRFFAVRPEGSVSTLKIQRTERGDSAVYLCASSLGPSLEAFFGQGTRLTVV.